In its sample, the clone carrying this T cell receptor (beta chain) was seen once. Profiling relied on immunoSEQ multiplex PCR, and the TCRdb table lists in-frame clones only, not all of them. The data show around 83,000 clones, with 85% to 95% seen just once and 0.2% to 0.3% held by the top ten. This record comes from a study of technical replicates of blood from several donors. With 6 bases clipped from V and 6 bases from J, the junction kept 1 base outside the gene matches. Looked up from germline, CDR1 is WSHSY and CDR2 is SAAADI. The CDR3 sequence is 11 residues long. The chain links TRBV10-2 to TRBJ2-7; 8 nucleotides agree with TRBD1. Sequenced: T cells isolated from PBMCs. This sequence originates from a human donor in good health. CDR3 bases: TGCGCCAGCAGGACAGGGGTCGAGCAGTACTTC. Translation gives CASRTGVEQYF.